Below, one T cell receptor (beta chain) is given with its context. V lost 7 bases and J lost 6, with 15 bases in between. The CDR3 totals 13 residues. The V gene's germline CDR1 is SNHLY and CDR2 FYNNEI. The data belong to a study of T cell responses to AZD1222 COVID-19 vaccine. TCRdb's table, derived via immunoSEQ multiplex PCR, lists solely in-frame clones and lacks some. Of about 25,000 clones in the sample, around 87% were seen once. The receptor was isolated from an adult who received the AZD1222 COVID-19 vaccine. This chain uses TRBV2 with TRBJ2-5; D not certain. Here the sequenced sample was peripheral blood, taken 28 days after the second AZD1222 dose. This chain's CDR3 is CASTGERSQTQYF. CDR3 nucleotide sequence: TGTGCCAGCACCGGAGAGAGGTCGCAGACCCAGTACTTC.